This T cell receptor (beta chain) was captured in a study of CD8+CD57+ T cells in acquired aplastic anemia. Study-wide points: Both patients and controls carried the same twenty-nine CD8+ CDR3 sequences.

TCR beta VDJ combinations and CDR3 sequences were profiled from genomic DNA. A single record per CDR3 protein comes from TCRdb applying MiXCR to the reads. The sample records roughly 200,000 distinct CDR3 sequences, roughly three fifths being singletons. Losses at the gene ends were 6 bases for V and 0 bases for J; bases not matched to a gene: 1. This CDR3 comprises 13 residues. CDR1 and CDR2 from the germline V gene are LNHDA and SQIVND (reference sequence). By flow cytometry, patients selected for sequencing had shown an expansion of CD8+CD57+ cells. In all patients, the disease was severe acquired aplastic anemia. This clonotype was observed at least ten times. Antigen: not known.

The source material was sorted CD4+, CD8+, or CD8+CD57+ T cells (not recorded which) from PBMCs. The V call is TRBV19, the J call TRBJ1-1, with 7 nucleotides matching TRBD1. This TCR came from a human donor with aplastic anemia. In DNA form, the CDR3 reads TGTGCCAGTAGCGACAGGGTGAACACTGAAGCTTTCTTT. Translated: CASSDRVNTEAFF.